The T cell receptor (beta chain) under discussion was sequenced for a study of Ad26.COV2.S vaccination and SARS-CoV-2 variants. Sequenced by immunoSEQ multiplex PCR; TCRdb stores in-frame clones only, minus some. Of 300,000 to 350,000 clones in the sample, about 85% were seen once. Treatment reported: some 19 received Ad26.COV2.S at low or high dose, single or two shots; about five received placebo; per-sample allocation not given. Samples came from day 63 after the first vaccine or placebo injection. Germline values: CDR1 KGHDR, CDR2 SFDVKD. The CDR3 covers 15 residues. On this clone itself: The junction does not match germline at one end; this may be a read error.

Sample: peripheral blood, taken in a trial of Ad26.COV2.S vaccine versus placebo. The chain has TRBV24-1 and TRBJ1-3; 10 positions match TRBD1. The receptor comes from a person between 18 and 65 years old who received the Ad26.COV2.S COVID-19 vaccine or a placebo. The CDR3 DNA reads TGTGCCGCCAGGACAGGGGGTGAAGCTGGAAACACCATATATTTT. This sequence encodes CAARTGGEAGNTIYF.